The 5 T cell receptor beta chains below come from one sample, sequenced in a study of T cell changes during pregnancy in multiple sclerosis. Sequenced by immunoSEQ multiplex PCR; TCRdb stores in-frame clones only, minus some. The table lists around 50,000 clones, approximately 90% of them singletons. Sequenced here: CD4+ T cells from peripheral blood mononuclear cells, sampled in the second trimester of pregnancy. Receptors were obtained from a female donor with multiple sclerosis, enrolled in a pregnancy study.

This chain connects TRBV18 to TRBJ1-5; D gene ambiguous. Trimming removed 2 bases from V and 3 bases from J, with 8 bases in between. CDR1 is KGHSH, CDR2 LQKENI, per germline. The CDR3 is made up of 14 amino acids. CDR3 in amino acids: CASSPGSNNQPQHF. DNA for the CDR3: TGTGCCAGCTCACCAGGGAGTAACAATCAGCCCCAGCATTTT.

The chain carries TRBV30 and TRBJ2-2, with 10 bases lining up with TRBD2. V lost 5 bases, J lost 5 bases, and 17 bases stayed unmatched. CDR1 and CDR2 (germline): GTSNPN, SVGIG (reference sequence). CDR3 length equals 18 residues. The chain's CDR3 is CAWYKASGRLKGTGELFF. Written as DNA, the CDR3 is TGTGCCTGGTATAAGGCTAGCGGGAGATTAAAGGGGACCGGGGAGCTGTTTTTT.

The chain uses TRBV11-2 and TRBJ1-4; D unresolved. From germline, CDR1 is SGHAT and CDR2 FQNNGV. The V gene lost 5 bases and the J gene lost 0 bases, with 4 bases spanning the gap. The CDR3 runs to 13 residues. The DNA of the CDR3 is TGTGCCAGCAGCCTCGCAACTAATGAAAAACTGTTTTTT. Translating gives CASSLATNEKLFF. Full variable domain (remainder filled in from reference TRBV11-2 and TRBJ1-4): EAGVAQSPRYKIIEKRQSVAFWCNPISGHATLYWYQQILGQGPKLLIQFQNNGVVDDSQLPKDRFSAERLKGVDSTLKIQPAKLEDSAVYLCASSLATNEKLFFGSGTQLSVL.

The chain links TRBV27 to TRBJ2-3, with TRBD2 matching over 7 bases. The length of the CDR3 is 15 residues. V was clipped by 6 bases and J by 5 bases; unmatched bases: 11. The germline V gene encodes CDR1 MNHEY and CDR2 SMNVEV (reference sequence). CDR3 loop: CASRTLAGHGDTQYF. The CDR3 DNA reads TGTGCCAGCAGAACCTTAGCGGGTCATGGAGATACGCAGTATTTT.

This clone has just a few counts. This sequence joins TRBV11-2 and TRBJ1-5; D uncertain. Per the germline V gene, CDR1 is SGHAT and CDR2 is FQNNGV. This CDR3 spans 12 amino acids. Trimming removed 4 bases at V and 6 bases at J, with 7 bases between. The CDR3: CASSSRGQPQHF. DNA for the CDR3: TGTGCCAGCAGCTCTCGGGGTCAGCCCCAGCATTTT.